The rows below give T cell receptor beta chains drawn from one sample of a study of response to subunit inactivated influenza vaccine. One entry per CDR3 protein results from TCRdb running MiXCR on the RT-PCR reads. The sample shows 590,000 or so distinct CDR3 sequences, about 14% of them seen only once. Source: PBMCs from blood, taken 14 to 15 days before vaccination. Receptors were obtained from a man aged 45-65 years who received an inactivated influenza vaccine. CDR3s include the opening cysteine and the closing phenylalanine or tryptophan. A D gene is named only where the DNA matches it firmly. Expanded clones are given a class, and other clones once, few, many or no size at all.

>NA|NA|TRBV5-1|TRBJ2-7
CASSPDRSVAHEQYF
>TRBD2|many|TRBV28|TRBJ2-5
CASSFGGQETQYF
>NA|NA|TRBV29-1|TRBJ2-1
CSGRGYGGIGRSGEQFF
>NA|many|TRBV6-1|TRBJ1-5
CASKEVGNQPQHF
>NA|few|TRBV10-2|TRBJ1-2
CASSEQENYGYTF
>NA|NA|TRBV15|TRBJ1-5
CATSRHGVSNQPQHF
>NA|few|TRBV4-3|TRBJ2-7
CASSQGGISYEQYF
>TRBD2|few|TRBV20-1|TRBJ2-1
CSADGRGGRPSEQFF
>TRBD2|NA|TRBV7-2|TRBJ2-5
CASSWGAGTRIMETQYF
>NA|few|TRBV7-2|TRBJ2-7
CASSLTGTGGKYEQYF
>NA|few|TRBV12-3/TRBV12-4|TRBJ1-3
CASSFGRRMGVTIYF
>NA|few|TRBV7-2|TRBJ2-1
CASSLVWGYNEQFF
>TRBD2|few|TRBV7-2|TRBJ2-1
CASSLGARGRAEGEQFF
>NA|few|TRBV7-2|TRBJ1-5
CASSLEGIRGNQPQHF
>NA|few|TRBV10-2|TRBJ2-1
CASSTGNNEQFF
>NA|NA|TRBV12-3/TRBV12-4|TRBJ1-3
CASRGQPIFSGNTIYF
>NA|many|TRBV20-1|TRBJ1-1
CSARVVGHLNTEAFF
>TRBD1|few|TRBV6-2/TRBV6-3|TRBJ1-2
CASSYGTQGFEGYTF